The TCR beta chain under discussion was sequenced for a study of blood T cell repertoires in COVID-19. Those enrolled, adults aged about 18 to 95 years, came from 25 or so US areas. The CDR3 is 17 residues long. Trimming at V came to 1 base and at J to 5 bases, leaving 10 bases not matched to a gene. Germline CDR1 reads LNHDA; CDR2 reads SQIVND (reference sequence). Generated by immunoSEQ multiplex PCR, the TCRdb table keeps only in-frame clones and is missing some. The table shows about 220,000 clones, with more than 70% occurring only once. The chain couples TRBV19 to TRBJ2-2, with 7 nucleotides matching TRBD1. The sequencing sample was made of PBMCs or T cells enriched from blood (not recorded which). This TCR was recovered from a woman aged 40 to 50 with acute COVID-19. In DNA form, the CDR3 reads TGTGCCAGTAGTATAGGGACCACAGGGGTGGGGACCGGGGAGCTGTTTTTT. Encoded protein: CASSIGTTGVGTGELFF. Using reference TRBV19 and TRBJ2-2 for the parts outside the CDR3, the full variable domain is DGGITQSPKYLFRKEGQNVTLSCEQNLNHDAMYWYRQDPGQGLRLIYYSQIVNDFQKGDIAEGYSVSREKKESFPLTVTSAQKNPTAFYLCASSIGTTGVGTGELFFGEGSRLTVL.